The present TCR beta chain was sequenced within a study of blood T cell repertoires in COVID-19. Regarding this clone: In the same sample, other DNA sequences code for this CDR3.

Assay: immunoSEQ multiplex PCR; the TCRdb copy retains only in-frame clones and omits some. The sample has about 320,000 clones; around nine tenths are singletons. The sequence came from a man aged 60 to 75 who had recovered from COVID-19. Sequences were obtained from PBMCs or T cells enriched from blood (not recorded which).

For the CDR3, the DNA is TGTGCCAGCAGTTTGGCCAGGACCTACGAGCAGTACTTC. Residues: CASSLARTYEQYF. The V call is TRBV27, the J call TRBJ2-7; D unresolved. Germline CDR1 and CDR2: MNHEY and SMNVEV (reference sequence). The CDR3 is 13 residues long. V lost 3 bases, J lost 2 bases, and 8 bases lay in between.